This record covers a single T cell receptor beta chain. The CDR3 runs 14 residues. Per germline, CDR1 SGHRS and CDR2 YFSETQ. J gave up 6 bases and V 5 bases, and 10 bases lay outside the gene matches. The data originate from a study of blood T cell repertoires in COVID-19. Turning to the study itself: COVID-19 samples from acute and convalescent phases originated in the United States, Italy and Spain. PBMCs, B-cell-depleted T cells, or T cells provided the cDNA or gDNA that made up the material.

Original methodology: How many nucleated cells were present was estimated from reference gene primer amplification. The assay was immunoSEQ multiplex PCR, and TCRdb's table has in-frame clones only and misses some. V, J and clone size derive from that table, while D and trimming were established from the DNA sequence. The sample carries about 51,000 clones, 70% to 90% recorded once. The TCR sequence derives from a man aged 80 or over with active COVID-19. The source material was peripheral blood. The chain recombines TRBV5-1 with TRBJ2-5, with 7 bases lining up with TRBD1. The DNA for the CDR3 is TGCGCCAGCAGGGAAGGGGGCGCGGCGAAGACCCAGTACTTC. This encodes CASREGGAAKTQYF.